These T cell receptor beta chains were read from a single sample in a study of blood T cell repertoires in COVID-19. Generated by immunoSEQ multiplex PCR, the TCRdb table keeps only in-frame clones and is missing some. The repertoire holds hundreds of thousands of clones, with roughly 79% as singletons. The sample comprised peripheral blood. These receptors were taken from a woman aged 80 or over with COVID-19, enrolled during active disease. CDR3s include the opening cysteine and the closing phenylalanine or tryptophan. A D gene is named only where the DNA matches it firmly. Size tells how often a clone was seen (once, few, many) or the class of an expanded clone, and some rows leave it out.

abundance	j_gene	v_gene	d_gene	CDR3nt	CDR3aa
.	TRBJ1-3	TRBV29-1	TRBD1	TGCAGCGTGGCGACAGGGGTAGGAAACACCATATATTTT	CSVATGVGNTIYF
.	TRBJ2-7	TRBV14	.	TGTGCCAGCAGCCATGGGAGTCGGCAGTACTTC	CASSHGSRQYF
.	TRBJ1-4	TRBV6-1	.	TGTGCCAGCAGTGAAGCAGCGGGGGGTAAAGATGAAAAACTGTTTTTT	CASSEAAGGKDEKLFF
.	TRBJ1-2	TRBV24-1	TRBD1	TGTGCCACCAGTGAGGCAGGGACAGGGGGTTACTATGGCTACACCTTC	CATSEAGTGGYYGYTF
.	TRBJ2-7	TRBV19	TRBD1	TGTGCCAGTAGACCGGGACAGGGGGGATCCTACGAGCAGTACTTC	CASRPGQGGSYEQYF
.	TRBJ1-2	TRBV6-6	TRBD1	TGTGCCAGCAGCAATTCGGACAGGGTCTATGGCTACACCTTC	CASSNSDRVYGYTF
.	TRBJ1-6	TRBV9	.	TGTGCCAGCAGCGTAGGCGGGGTGGCCTATAATTCACCCCTCCACTTT	CASSVGGVAYNSPLHF
.	TRBJ1-3	TRBV19	.	TGTGCCAGTAGTATAGAAGGGACAACCCGGACTGGAAACACCATATATTTT	CASSIEGTTRTGNTIYF
once	TRBJ2-3	TRBV11-3	TRBD2	TGTGCCAGCAGTACCGGGACTAGCGCCGGCACGCAGTATTTT	CASSTGTSAGTQYF
.	TRBJ1-5	TRBV7-2	.	TGTGCCAGCAGCTTGGACGGACATTGGGGTCAGCCCCAGCATTTT	CASSLDGHWGQPQHF
.	TRBJ2-2	TRBV2	.	TGTGCCAGCAGGAGGACAGAGGACACCGGGGAGCTGTTTTTT	CASRRTEDTGELFF
.	TRBJ1-2	TRBV7-3	.	TGTGCCAGCAGTTCCTCTCCAGGCCCGTATGGCTACACCTTC	CASSSSPGPYGYTF
.	TRBJ2-5	TRBV6-5	TRBD1	TGTGCCAGCAGTTACATAGGGGGCAGAGAGACCCAGTACTTC	CASSYIGGRETQYF
.	TRBJ2-3	TRBV10-3	TRBD2	TGTGCCATCCTTTCTAGCGGGTCTAGCACAGATACGCAGTATTTT	CAILSSGSSTDTQYF
.	TRBJ1-4	TRBV19	.	TGTGCCAGTAGTATCTGGGGGCAACTCGGTGAAAAACTGTTTTTT	CASSIWGQLGEKLFF
.	TRBJ1-3	TRBV6-5	.	TGTGCCAGCAGATCCCGGGACACGGGAGGAAACACCATATATTTT	CASRSRDTGGNTIYF
.	TRBJ2-7	TRBV10-3	.	TGTGCCATCAGTGAGGGGCAGAGCGAGCAGTACTTC	CAISEGQSEQYF
.	TRBJ2-3	TRBV27	.	TGTGCCACCCGCCGGGGAGCGGGTCCGAGCACAGATACGCAGTATTTT	CATRRGAGPSTDTQYF
.	TRBJ1-4	TRBV19	.	TGTGCCAGTAGTATAGGCGCCTCAACTAATGAAAAACTGTTTTTT	CASSIGASTNEKLFF
.	TRBJ1-2	TRBV3-1/TRBV3-2	.	TGTGCCAGCAGCCCCTGGACAGAAGGCTATGGCTACACCTTC	CASSPWTEGYGYTF
.	TRBJ1-4	TRBV7-9	.	TGTGCCAGCAGCATGGGGGGAAGGACGCAGGAAAAACTGTTTTTT	CASSMGGRTQEKLFF
.	TRBJ2-3	TRBV5-1	.	TGCGCCAGCAGCTGGGGGGGCGCACTCACAGATACGCAGTATTTT	CASSWGGALTDTQYF
.	TRBJ2-7	TRBV5-5	TRBD1	TGTGCCAGCAGCCAGGACAGGGCCATCGAGCAGTACTTC	CASSQDRAIEQYF
.	TRBJ1-2	TRBV6-5	TRBD1	TGTGCCAGCACGGACAGGGCAAACCACTATGGCTACACCTTC	CASTDRANHYGYTF
.	TRBJ2-1	TRBV6-1	.	TGTGCCAGCAGTGAAGTTCTGTACTCCTACAATGAGCAGTTCTTC	CASSEVLYSYNEQFF
.	TRBJ1-2	TRBV30	.	TGTGCCTGGAGTGTATCCGGGGAGAGTGGCTACACCTTC	CAWSVSGESGYTF
.	TRBJ1-1	TRBV7-8	.	TGTGCCAGCAGCTCTCTAAGAAACAGGGAGAAAGCTTTCTTT	CASSSLRNREKAFF
.	TRBJ1-5	TRBV18	.	TGTGCCAGCTCACTGACGCCCGGGACATCCAAACTCAATCAGCCCCAGCATTTT	CASSLTPGTSKLNQPQHF
.	TRBJ2-3	TRBV4-1	.	TGCGCCAGCAGCCAAGATAGGAGAGGGATCACAGATACGCAGTATTTT	CASSQDRRGITDTQYF
.	TRBJ1-1	TRBV5-4	.	TGTGCCAGCAGACCCGGGGGGGGTGAAGCTTTCTTT	CASRPGGGEAFF
.	TRBJ1-1	TRBV5-4	.	TGTGCCAGCAGCTTGGGGGGGGGCACTGAAGCTTTCTTT	CASSLGGGTEAFF
.	TRBJ1-6	TRBV19	.	TGTGCCAGTAGTCTTCGGGACACCGTATCCTATAATTCACCCCTCCACTTT	CASSLRDTVSYNSPLHF
once	TRBJ2-1	TRBV6-5	.	TGTGCCAGCAAGCTACAGGATCTCTCCTACAATGAGCAGTTCTTC	CASKLQDLSYNEQFF
few	TRBJ2-3	TRBV12-3/TRBV12-4	TRBD2	TGTGCCAGCATCACGAAGGGGACTAATACGCAGTATTTT	CASITKGTNTQYF
.	TRBJ2-5	TRBV7-9	.	TGTGCCAGCAGCTTAGCGCGCGGGGCCTCGGTGACCCAGTACTTC	CASSLARGASVTQYF
.	TRBJ1-3	TRBV3-1/TRBV3-2	.	TGTGCCAGCAGCCTAAGGGGAACGGGGGGCACTGGAAACACCATATATTTT	CASSLRGTGGTGNTIYF
.	TRBJ2-1	TRBV28	.	TGTGCCAGCAGTTTTGGGGGACTTAACGGTTGGAATGAGCAGTTCTTC	CASSFGGLNGWNEQFF
once	TRBJ2-5	TRBV3-1/TRBV3-2	.	TGTGCCAGCAGCCAGACGGGTGACGAGTACTTC	CASSQTGDEYF
.	TRBJ2-2	TRBV11-1	.	TGTGCCAGCAGCTTAGTGCGGAACACCGGGGAGCTGTTTTTT	CASSLVRNTGELFF
.	TRBJ2-5	TRBV5-4	TRBD1	TGTGCCAGCAGCAGGATAGACAGGGGGCGGGAGACCCAGTACTTC	CASSRIDRGRETQYF
.	TRBJ1-5	TRBV2	TRBD1	TGTGCCAGCAGGGCGGACAGGGGGCCGCAGCCCCAGCATTTT	CASRADRGPQPQHF
.	TRBJ1-4	TRBV19	TRBD1	TGTGCCAGTAGTCGGCAGGGGGAAGCTAATGAAAAACTGTTTTTT	CASSRQGEANEKLFF
.	TRBJ2-1	TRBV15	.	TGTGCCACCAGCAGAGGCCTTTCCAGCTCCTACAATGAGCAGTTCTTC	CATSRGLSSSYNEQFF
.	TRBJ1-4	TRBV19	.	TGTGCCAGTAGTAGGCAGGTGATTAATGAAAAACTGTTTTTT	CASSRQVINEKLFF
.	TRBJ1-4	TRBV2	.	TGTGCCAGCAGTGGTGGGGGGGCCGGACGTGTTGAAAAACTGTTTTTT	CASSGGGAGRVEKLFF
.	TRBJ1-1	TRBV30	.	TGTGCCTGGAGTCCCCCGGGGGGAGGAAGGACTGAAGCTTTCTTT	CAWSPPGGGRTEAFF
.	TRBJ1-5	TRBV28	.	TGTGCCAGCAGAGGTAGACAGGAGTATAGCAATCAGCCCCAGCATTTT	CASRGRQEYSNQPQHF
.	TRBJ1-4	TRBV5-6	.	TGTGCCAGCAGCTTGGGAGGCAGGGCTCTTGTAAAACTGTTTTTT	CASSLGGRALVKLFF
.	TRBJ1-1	TRBV7-8	.	TGTGCCAGCAGCTCACAGAGCCGGACTGAAGCTTTCTTT	CASSSQSRTEAFF
.	TRBJ1-5	TRBV28	TRBD1	TGTGCCAGCTCATTACAGGGGCCCCTCAATCAGCCCCAGCATTTT	CASSLQGPLNQPQHF
.	TRBJ1-1	TRBV29-1	.	TGCAGCGTGGGGGACTCGGGGGGAGGAAACACTGAAGCTTTCTTT	CSVGDSGGGNTEAFF
once	TRBJ1-5	TRBV30	.	TGTGCCTGGAGTCGGGGGGCCTATCAGCCCCAGCATTTT	CAWSRGAYQPQHF
few	TRBJ2-7	TRBV7-9	TRBD1	TGTGCCAGCAGTTTCACCGGGACAGTCTACGAGCAGTACTTC	CASSFTGTVYEQYF
.	TRBJ1-1	TRBV30	TRBD1	TGTGCCTGGAGGGACTTGGGGACAGGGGGCTTGAACACTGAAGCTTTCTTT	CAWRDLGTGGLNTEAFF